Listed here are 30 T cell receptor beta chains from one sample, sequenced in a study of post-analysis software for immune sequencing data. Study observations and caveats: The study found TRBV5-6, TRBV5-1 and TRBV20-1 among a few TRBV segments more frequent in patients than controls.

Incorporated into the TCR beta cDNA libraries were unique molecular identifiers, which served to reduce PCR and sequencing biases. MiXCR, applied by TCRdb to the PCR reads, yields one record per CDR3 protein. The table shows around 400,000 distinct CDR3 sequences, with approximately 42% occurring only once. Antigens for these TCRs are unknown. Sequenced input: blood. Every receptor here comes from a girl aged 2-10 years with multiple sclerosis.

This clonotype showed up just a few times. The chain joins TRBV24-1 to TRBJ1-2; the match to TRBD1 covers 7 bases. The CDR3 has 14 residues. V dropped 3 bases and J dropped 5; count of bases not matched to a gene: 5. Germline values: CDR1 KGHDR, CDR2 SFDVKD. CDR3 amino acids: CATSDRDRTYGYTF. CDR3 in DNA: TGTGCCACCAGTGATCGGGACAGAACGTATGGCTACACCTTC.

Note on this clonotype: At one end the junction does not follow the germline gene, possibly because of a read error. Here the CDR3 DNA reads TGTGCCGGCAGCACCACGGCCACTAGCGGTTACAATGAGCAGTTCTTC. Its translation: CAGSTTATSGYNEQFF. The rearrangement uses TRBV9 and TRBJ2-1, with TRBD2 identical over 8 bases. CDR3 length equals 16 residues. The germline CDR1 and CDR2 sequences are SGDLS and YYNGEE.

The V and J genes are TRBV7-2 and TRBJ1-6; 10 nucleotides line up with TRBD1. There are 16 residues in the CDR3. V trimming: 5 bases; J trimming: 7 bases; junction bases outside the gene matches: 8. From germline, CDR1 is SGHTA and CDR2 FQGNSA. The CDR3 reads CASSIHPGQGNSPLHF. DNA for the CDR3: TGTGCCAGCAGCATACATCCGGGACAGGGGAATTCACCCCTCCACTTT.

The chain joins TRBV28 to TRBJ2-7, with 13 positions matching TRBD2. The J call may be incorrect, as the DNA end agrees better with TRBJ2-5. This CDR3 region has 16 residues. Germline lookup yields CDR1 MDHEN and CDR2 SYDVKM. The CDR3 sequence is CASSRGTSGREETQYF. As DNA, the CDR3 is TGTGCCAGCAGTAGGGGAACTAGCGGGAGGGAGGAGACCCAGTACTTC.

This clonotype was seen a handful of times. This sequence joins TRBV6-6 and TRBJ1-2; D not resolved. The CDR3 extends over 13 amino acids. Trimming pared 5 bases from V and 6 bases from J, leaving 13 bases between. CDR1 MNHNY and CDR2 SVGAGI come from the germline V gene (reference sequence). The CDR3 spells CASSREPRNGYTF. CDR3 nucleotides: TGTGCCAGCAGTCGAGAGCCGAGGAATGGCTACACCTTC.

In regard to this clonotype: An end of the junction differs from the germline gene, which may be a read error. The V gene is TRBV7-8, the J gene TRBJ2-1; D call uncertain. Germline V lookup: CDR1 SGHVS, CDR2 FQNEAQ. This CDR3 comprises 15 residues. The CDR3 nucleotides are TGTGCCGGCAGCTTACTCTCCTTCTCCTACAATGAGCAGTTCTTC. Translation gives CAGSLLSFSYNEQFF.

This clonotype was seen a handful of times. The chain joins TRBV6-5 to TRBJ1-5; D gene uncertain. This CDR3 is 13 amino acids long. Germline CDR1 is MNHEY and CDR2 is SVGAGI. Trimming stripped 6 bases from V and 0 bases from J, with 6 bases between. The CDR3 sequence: CASRLYSNQPQHF. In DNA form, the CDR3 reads TGTGCCAGCAGGTTGTATAGCAATCAGCCCCAGCATTTT.

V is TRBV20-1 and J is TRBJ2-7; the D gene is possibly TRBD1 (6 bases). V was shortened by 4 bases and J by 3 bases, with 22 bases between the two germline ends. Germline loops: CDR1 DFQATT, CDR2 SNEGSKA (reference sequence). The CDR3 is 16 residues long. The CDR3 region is CSATNARQATSYEQYF. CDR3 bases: TGCAGTGCTACCAACGCCCGACAGGCAACAAGCTACGAGCAGTACTTC.

CDR3 loop: CSAHAPGGGRGYTF. CDR3 sequence (DNA): TGCAGTGCTCACGCCCCGGGGGGAGGACGGGGCTACACCTTC. The chain employs TRBV20-1 and TRBJ1-2; a possible D gene is TRBD1 (5 bases). V lost 5 bases, J lost 8 bases, and 21 bases lay in between. The CDR3 length is 14 residues. CDR1 and CDR2 from the germline V gene are DFQATT and SNEGSKA (reference sequence).

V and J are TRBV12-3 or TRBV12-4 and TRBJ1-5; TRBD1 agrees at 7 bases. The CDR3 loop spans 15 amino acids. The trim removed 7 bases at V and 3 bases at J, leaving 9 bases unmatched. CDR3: CASTLQQGPNQPQHF. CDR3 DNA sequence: TGTGCCAGCACCCTACAACAGGGGCCCAATCAGCCCCAGCATTTT.

Here the CDR3 DNA reads TGCAGCGTGGAGACAGGGGGAGGTAGCTATGGCTACACCTTC. As protein: CSVETGGGSYGYTF. This chain connects TRBV29-1 to TRBJ1-2, with 9 positions matching TRBD1. This CDR3 is 14 amino acids long. Germline V gives CDR1 SQVTM, CDR2 ANQGSEA. V lost 6 bases, J lost 4 bases, and 9 bases stayed unmatched.

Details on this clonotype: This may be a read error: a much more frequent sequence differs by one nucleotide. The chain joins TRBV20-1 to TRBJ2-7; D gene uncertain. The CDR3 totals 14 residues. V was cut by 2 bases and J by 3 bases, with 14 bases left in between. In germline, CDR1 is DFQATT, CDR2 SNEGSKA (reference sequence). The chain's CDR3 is CSARSRTENYEQYF. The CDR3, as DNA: TGCAGTGCTAGATCCAGGACCGAGAACTACGAGCAGTACTTC.

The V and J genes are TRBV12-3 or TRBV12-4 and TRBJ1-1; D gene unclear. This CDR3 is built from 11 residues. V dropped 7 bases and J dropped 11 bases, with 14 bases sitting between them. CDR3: CASNLGLPAFF. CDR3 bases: TGTGCCAGCAACTTAGGGTTACCGGCTTTCTTT.

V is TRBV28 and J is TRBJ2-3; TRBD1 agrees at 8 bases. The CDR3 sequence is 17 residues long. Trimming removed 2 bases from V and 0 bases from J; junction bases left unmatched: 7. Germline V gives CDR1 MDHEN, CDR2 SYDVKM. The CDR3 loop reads CASSLGGQVHSTDTQYF. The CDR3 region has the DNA TGTGCCAGCAGTTTAGGGGGACAGGTTCATAGCACAGATACGCAGTATTTT.

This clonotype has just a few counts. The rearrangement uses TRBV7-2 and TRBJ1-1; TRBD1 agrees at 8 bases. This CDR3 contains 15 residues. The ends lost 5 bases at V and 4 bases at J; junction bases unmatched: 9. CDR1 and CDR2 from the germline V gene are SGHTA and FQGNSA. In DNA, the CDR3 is TGTGCCAGCAGCACCCGAAGACAGGGGATCACTGAAGCTTTCTTT. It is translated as CASSTRRQGITEAFF.

In DNA form, the CDR3 reads TGTGCCAGCAGCCCCGGTATAGCGGGAGGTGATGAGCAGTTCTTC. As protein: CASSPGIAGGDEQFF. The V and J genes are TRBV6-2 or TRBV6-3 and TRBJ2-1; 10 bases fit TRBD2. After removal of 6 bases from V and 8 bases from J, the junction contained 10 bases not matched to a gene. This CDR3 is built from 15 residues. The V gene's germline CDR1 is MNHEY and CDR2 SVGEGT.

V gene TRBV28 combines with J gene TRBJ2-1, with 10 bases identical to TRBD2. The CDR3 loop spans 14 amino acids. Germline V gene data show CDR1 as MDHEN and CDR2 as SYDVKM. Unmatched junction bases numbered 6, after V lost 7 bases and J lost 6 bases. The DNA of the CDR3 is TGTGCCAGCACGCCGGGACTAGCGTTCAATGAGCAGTTCTTC. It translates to CASTPGLAFNEQFF. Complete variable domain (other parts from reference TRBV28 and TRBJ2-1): DVKVTQSSRYLVKRTGEKVFLECVQDMDHENMFWYRQDPGLGLRLIYFSYDVKMKEKGDIPEGYSVSREKKERFSLILESASTNQTSMYLCASTPGLAFNEQFFGPGTRLTVL.

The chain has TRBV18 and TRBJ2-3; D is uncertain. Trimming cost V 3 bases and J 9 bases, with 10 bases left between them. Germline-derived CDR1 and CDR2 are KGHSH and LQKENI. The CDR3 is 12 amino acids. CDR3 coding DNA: TGTGCCAGCTCACCCAACCCGAGGACGCAGTATTTT. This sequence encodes CASSPNPRTQYF.

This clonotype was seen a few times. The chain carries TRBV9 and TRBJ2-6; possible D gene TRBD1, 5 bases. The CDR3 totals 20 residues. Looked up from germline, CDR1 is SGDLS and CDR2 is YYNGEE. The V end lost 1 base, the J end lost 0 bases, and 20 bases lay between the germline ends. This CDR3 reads CASSVRFPQEYYSGANVLTF. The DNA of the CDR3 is TGTGCCAGCAGCGTAAGATTCCCACAGGAATATTACTCTGGGGCCAACGTCCTGACTTTC.

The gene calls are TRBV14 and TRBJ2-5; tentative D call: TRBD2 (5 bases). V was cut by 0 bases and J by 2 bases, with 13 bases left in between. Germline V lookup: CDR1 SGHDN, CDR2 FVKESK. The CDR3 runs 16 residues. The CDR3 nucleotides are TGTGCCAGCAGCCAAGATGGCCCGGGGTATCAAGAGACCCAGTACTTC. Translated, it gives CASSQDGPGYQETQYF.

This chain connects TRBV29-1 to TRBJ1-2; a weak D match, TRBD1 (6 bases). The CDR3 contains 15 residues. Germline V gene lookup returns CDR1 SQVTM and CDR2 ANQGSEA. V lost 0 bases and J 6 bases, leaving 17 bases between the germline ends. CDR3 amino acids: CSVEDQQGGRDGYTF. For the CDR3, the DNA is TGCAGCGTTGAAGATCAACAGGGAGGTCGTGATGGCTACACCTTC.

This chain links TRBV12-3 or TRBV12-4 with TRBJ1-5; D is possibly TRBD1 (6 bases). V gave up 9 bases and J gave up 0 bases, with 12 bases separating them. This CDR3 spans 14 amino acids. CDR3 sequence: CASHPGVSNQPQHF. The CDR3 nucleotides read TGTGCCAGTCATCCAGGGGTTAGCAATCAGCCCCAGCATTTT.

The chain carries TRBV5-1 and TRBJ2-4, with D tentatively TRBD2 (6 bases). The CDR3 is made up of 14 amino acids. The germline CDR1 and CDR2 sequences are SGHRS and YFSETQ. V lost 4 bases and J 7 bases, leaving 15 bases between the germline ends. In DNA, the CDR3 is TGCGCCAGCAGCCGCCGGAGGGGCACGAACATTCAGTACTTC. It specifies CASSRRRGTNIQYF.

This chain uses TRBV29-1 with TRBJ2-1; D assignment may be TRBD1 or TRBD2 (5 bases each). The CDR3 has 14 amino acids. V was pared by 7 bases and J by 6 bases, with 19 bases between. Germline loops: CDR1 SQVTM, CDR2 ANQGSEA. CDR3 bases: TGCAGCGGAAGGACTTTCAAGGGGCCCAATGAGCAGTTCTTC. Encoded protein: CSGRTFKGPNEQFF.

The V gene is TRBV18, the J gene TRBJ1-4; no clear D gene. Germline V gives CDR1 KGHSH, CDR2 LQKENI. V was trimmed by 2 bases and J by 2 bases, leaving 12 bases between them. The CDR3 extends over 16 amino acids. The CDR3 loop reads CASSPGIGSTNEKLFF. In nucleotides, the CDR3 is TGTGCCAGCTCACCAGGAATTGGGAGCACTAATGAAAAACTGTTTTTT. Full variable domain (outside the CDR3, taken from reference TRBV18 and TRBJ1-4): NAGVMQNPRHLVRRRGQEARLRCSPMKGHSHVYWYRQLPEEGLKFMVYLQKENIIDESGMPKERFSAEFPKEGPSILRIQQVVRGDSAAYFCASSPGIGSTNEKLFFGSGTQLSVL.

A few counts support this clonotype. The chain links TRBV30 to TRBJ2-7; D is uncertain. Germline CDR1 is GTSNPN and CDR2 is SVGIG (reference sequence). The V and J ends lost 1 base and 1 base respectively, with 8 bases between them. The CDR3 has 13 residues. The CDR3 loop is CAWSGGGSYEQYF. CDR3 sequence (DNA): TGTGCCTGGAGTGGCGGTGGATCCTACGAGCAGTACTTC.

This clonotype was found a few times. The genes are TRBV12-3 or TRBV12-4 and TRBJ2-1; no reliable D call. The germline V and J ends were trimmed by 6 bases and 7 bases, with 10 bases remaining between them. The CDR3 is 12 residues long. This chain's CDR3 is CASRSGYNEQFF. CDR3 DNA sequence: TGTGCCAGCAGGAGTGGGTATAATGAGCAGTTCTTC.

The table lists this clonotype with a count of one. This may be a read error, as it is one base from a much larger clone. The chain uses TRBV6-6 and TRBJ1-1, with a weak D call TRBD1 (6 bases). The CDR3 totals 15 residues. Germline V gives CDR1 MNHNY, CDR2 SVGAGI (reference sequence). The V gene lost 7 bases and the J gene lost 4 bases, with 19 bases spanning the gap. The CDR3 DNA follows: TGTGCCAGCAAGGATAGCAGGGAAGGGGGCACTGAAGCTTTCTTT. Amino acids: CASKDSREGGTEAFF.

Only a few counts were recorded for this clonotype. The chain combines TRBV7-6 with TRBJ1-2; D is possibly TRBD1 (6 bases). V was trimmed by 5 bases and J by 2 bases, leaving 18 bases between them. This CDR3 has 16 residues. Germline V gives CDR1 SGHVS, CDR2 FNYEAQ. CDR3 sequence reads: CASSLGSGELNYGYTF. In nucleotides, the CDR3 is TGTGCCAGCAGCCTAGGGTCAGGGGAGCTCAACTATGGCTACACCTTC.

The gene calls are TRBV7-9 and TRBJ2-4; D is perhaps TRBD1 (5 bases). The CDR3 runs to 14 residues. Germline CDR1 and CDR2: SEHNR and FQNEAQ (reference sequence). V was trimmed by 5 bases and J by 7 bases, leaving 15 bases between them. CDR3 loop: CASSLDTLVNIQYF. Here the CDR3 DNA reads TGTGCCAGCAGCCTGGACACGTTGGTGAACATTCAGTACTTC.